The clone carrying this T cell receptor beta chain was counted at least ten times. The antigen is unknown. This entry comes from a study of CD8 T cells in ankylosing spondylitis. Overall study results and limits: Disease-linked clones were CD8+ and relatively rare in peripheral blood. Reported data indicate significant enrichment of disease-linked clones within matched ankylosing spondylitis synovial fluid. Past research had described some motif variants in reactive arthritis synovial fluid and blood. It appeared that ankylosing spondylitis blood was characterized by a TCR beta motif of several highly homologous variants.

5'-RACE, quantitative and with molecular barcodes, yielded the TCR beta libraries. TCRdb ran MiXCR on the 5' RACE reads and lists one entry per CDR3 protein. Among hundreds of thousands of distinct CDR3 sequences, roughly 26% were seen once, and the ten largest hold 0.75% to 0.9%. V dropped 3 bases and J dropped 8 bases, with 10 bases sitting between them. Germline V lookup: CDR1 DFQATT, CDR2 SNEGSKA (reference sequence). The CDR3 runs to 11 residues. This rearrangement joins TRBV20-1 to TRBJ1-1; D is uncertain. The sample comprised blood, either unsorted or a sorted T cell fraction (not recorded which). This receptor was obtained from a male donor with ankylosing spondylitis. In nucleotides, the CDR3 is TGCAGTGCTAGGGGCGGCGGAGAAGCTTTCTTT. It yields the protein CSARGGGEAFF.